What follows describes a single T cell receptor (beta chain). Antigen unknown. TCRdb's copy holds only in-frame clones and misses some; the assay was immunoSEQ multiplex PCR. The data contain fewer than 85,000 clones, 65% to 90% of them seen just once; the ten biggest clones take up roughly 2.1%. This entry belongs to a study of OX40 agonist ivuxolimab in advanced cancers. Across the study: A partial response was reached by three patients: one with hepatocellular carcinoma and two with cutaneous melanoma.

CDR3 length: 16 amino acids. Trimming cost V 2 bases and J 4 bases; bases outside gene matches: 8. CDR1 and CDR2 from the germline V gene are SNHLY and FYNNEI. Study-level points and caveats: Among the lowest peripheral clonal expansion occurred in 0.1-3.0 mg/kg partial responders.

The sequenced sample was CD4+ or CD8+ T cells sorted from blood, obtained in a trial of the OX40 agonist ivuxolimab. This chain connects TRBV2 to TRBJ1-2, with 9 bases aligning to TRBD1. This clonotype was obtained from an adult with an advanced solid tumor such as melanoma, head and neck, liver or kidney cancer. CDR3 in amino acids: CASSEPTGGQIYGYTF. The CDR3 nucleotides are TGTGCCAGCAGTGAACCGACAGGGGGGCAAATCTATGGCTACACCTTC.